These T cell receptor beta chains were read from a single sample in a study of OX40 agonist ivuxolimab in advanced cancers. This table comes from immunoSEQ multiplex PCR, and its TCRdb copy is limited to in-frame clones, with some not included. The sample has 65,000 to 75,000 clones, 85% seen once. The material was CD4+ or CD8+ T cells sorted from blood, obtained in a trial of the OX40 agonist ivuxolimab. The receptors come from an adult with an advanced solid tumor such as melanoma, head and neck, liver or kidney cancer. CDR3s include the opening cysteine and the closing phenylalanine or tryptophan. Each record gives: clone size, D gene, CDR3 length, J gene, V gene, CDR3 protein, CDR3 DNA. The D gene is left open where the match is weak. Not every row has a clone size; where given, it reads once, few, many or a size class.

size: -
D: TRBD1
length: 15
J: TRBJ2-5
V: TRBV5-1
CDR3: CASSRRTGEQETQYF
DNA: TGCGCCAGCAGCAGACGGACAGGGGAGCAAGAGACCCAGTACTTC

size: -
D: -
length: 12
J: TRBJ1-2
V: TRBV2
CDR3: CASSERGYGYTF
DNA: TGTGCCAGCAGTGAGAGGGGATATGGCTACACCTTC

size: -
D: -
length: 11
J: TRBJ1-1
V: TRBV6-6
CDR3: CASSQGSEAFF
DNA: TGTGCCAGCAGTCAGGGGTCTGAAGCTTTCTTT

size: -
D: -
length: 13
J: TRBJ1-1
V: TRBV9
CDR3: CASSVVLDTEAFF
DNA: TGTGCCAGCAGCGTAGTTCTCGACACTGAAGCTTTCTTT

size: -
D: TRBD1
length: 16
J: TRBJ2-7
V: TRBV19
CDR3: CASSMGTGRSSYEQYF
DNA: TGTGCCAGTAGTATGGGGACAGGAAGGAGCTCCTACGAGCAGTACTTC

size: -
D: TRBD1
length: 16
J: TRBJ2-5
V: TRBV18
CDR3: CASSPRDRGDQETQYF
DNA: TGTGCCAGCTCACCCCGGGACAGGGGTGACCAAGAGACCCAGTACTTC

size: -
D: -
length: 16
J: TRBJ1-2
V: TRBV4-3
CDR3: CASSQDRRADIYGYTF
DNA: TGCGCCAGCAGCCAAGATCGAAGGGCCGACATCTATGGCTACACCTTC

size: -
D: -
length: 14
J: TRBJ1-2
V: TRBV13
CDR3: CASNLWGQDYGYTF
DNA: TGTGCCAGCAACCTCTGGGGTCAGGACTATGGCTACACCTTC

size: -
D: -
length: 13
J: TRBJ2-2
V: TRBV6-5
CDR3: CASSYRGTGELFF
DNA: TGTGCCAGCAGTTACCGGGGAACCGGGGAGCTGTTTTTT

size: -
D: TRBD1
length: 13
J: TRBJ1-2
V: TRBV6-1
CDR3: CASEARGLDGYTF
DNA: TGTGCCAGCGAAGCGAGGGGGCTGGATGGCTACACCTTC

size: -
D: TRBD2
length: 22
J: TRBJ2-2
V: TRBV14
CDR3: CASSQARPGLAGVHLDTGELFF
DNA: TGTGCCAGCAGCCAGGCAAGACCGGGACTAGCGGGAGTGCACCTGGACACCGGGGAGCTGTTTTTT

size: -
D: -
length: 12
J: TRBJ1-2
V: TRBV7-2
CDR3: CASSLTGYGYTF
DNA: TGTGCCAGCAGCTTAACAGGCTATGGCTACACCTTC

size: -
D: -
length: 13
J: TRBJ2-1
V: TRBV4-3
CDR3: CASSQETGLGQFF
DNA: TGCGCCAGCAGCCAAGAAACGGGGCTCGGGCAGTTCTTC

size: -
D: TRBD1
length: 14
J: TRBJ2-7
V: TRBV7-2
CDR3: CASSARQGLSHQYF
DNA: TGTGCCAGCAGCGCTAGACAGGGTTTAAGCCACCAGTACTTC

size: -
D: TRBD2
length: 15
J: TRBJ2-1
V: TRBV5-4
CDR3: CASSSGLAANNEQFF
DNA: TGTGCCAGCAGCTCGGGACTAGCGGCTAACAATGAGCAGTTCTTC

size: -
D: TRBD1
length: 15
J: TRBJ2-7
V: TRBV11-3
CDR3: CASSPEGQGAYEQYF
DNA: TGTGCCAGCAGCCCCGAGGGACAGGGGGCTTACGAGCAGTACTTC

size: -
D: TRBD1
length: 12
J: TRBJ2-1
V: TRBV9
CDR3: CASTDRDNEQFF
DNA: TGTGCCAGCACCGACAGGGACAATGAGCAGTTCTTC

size: few
D: TRBD1
length: 15
J: TRBJ2-3
V: TRBV5-1
CDR3: CASSGQGMKTDTQYF
DNA: TGCGCCAGCAGTGGACAGGGTATGAAGACAGATACGCAGTATTTT

size: medium-sized
D: TRBD1
length: 14
J: TRBJ2-7
V: TRBV7-3
CDR3: CASSSGTGGYEQYF
DNA: TGTGCCAGCAGCTCCGGGACAGGGGGCTACGAGCAGTACTTC

size: -
D: -
length: 15
J: TRBJ1-3
V: TRBV7-8
CDR3: CASRQLGGSGNTIYF
DNA: TGTGCCAGCAGACAACTCGGCGGCTCTGGAAACACCATATATTTT

size: -
D: TRBD1
length: 14
J: TRBJ1-1
V: TRBV6-5
CDR3: CASSSTRGFTEAFF
DNA: TGTGCCAGCAGTTCTACCAGGGGGTTCACTGAAGCTTTCTTT

size: -
D: TRBD1
length: 15
J: TRBJ2-1
V: TRBV19
CDR3: CASSIVGTGGNEQFF
DNA: TGTGCCAGTAGTATAGTGGGGACAGGGGGTAATGAGCAGTTCTTC

size: -
D: TRBD1
length: 15
J: TRBJ2-2
V: TRBV7-9
CDR3: CASSLVWTGAGELFF
DNA: TGTGCCAGCAGCTTAGTTTGGACAGGGGCCGGGGAGCTGTTTTTT

size: -
D: TRBD1
length: 11
J: TRBJ1-2
V: TRBV2
CDR3: CAGGQGYGYTF
DNA: TGTGCCGGCGGACAGGGCTATGGCTACACCTTC

size: -
D: TRBD2
length: 18
J: TRBJ2-5
V: TRBV19
CDR3: CASSTGLAGGPAQETQYF
DNA: TGTGCCAGTAGTACTGGACTAGCGGGAGGGCCTGCCCAAGAGACCCAGTACTTC

size: many
D: TRBD1
length: 16
J: TRBJ1-1
V: TRBV2
CDR3: CASSVLKGAMNTEAFF
DNA: TGTGCCAGCAGTGTGTTAAAGGGGGCGATGAACACTGAAGCTTTCTTT

size: -
D: TRBD2
length: 14
J: TRBJ2-1
V: TRBV5-1
CDR3: CASSIAGSYNEQFF
DNA: TGCGCCAGCAGCATAGCGGGTTCATACAATGAGCAGTTCTTC

size: -
D: -
length: 14
J: TRBJ2-5
V: TRBV5-4
CDR3: CASSLGGFQETQYF
DNA: TGTGCCAGCAGCTTGGGGGGCTTTCAAGAGACCCAGTACTTC

size: -
D: -
length: 15
J: TRBJ2-3
V: TRBV7-9
CDR3: CASSLAEGATDTQYF
DNA: TGTGCCAGCAGCTTAGCAGAGGGCGCCACAGATACGCAGTATTTT

size: -
D: -
length: 13
J: TRBJ1-2
V: TRBV19
CDR3: CASSIRQMGGYTF
DNA: TGTGCCAGTAGTATTAGACAAATGGGTGGCTACACCTTC

size: few
D: -
length: 16
J: TRBJ1-2
V: TRBV7-8
CDR3: CASSLNSGTENYGYTF
DNA: TGTGCCAGCAGCTTAAACTCCGGGACGGAAAACTATGGCTACACCTTC

size: -
D: TRBD2
length: 15
J: TRBJ2-7
V: TRBV9
CDR3: CASSPGLAGAFEQYF
DNA: TGTGCCAGCAGCCCGGGACTAGCGGGAGCTTTCGAGCAGTACTTC

size: -
D: -
length: 13
J: TRBJ2-7
V: TRBV7-6
CDR3: CASRQQGADEQYF
DNA: TGTGCCAGCAGACAACAGGGTGCGGACGAGCAGTACTTC

size: -
D: -
length: 16
J: TRBJ1-4
V: TRBV6-4
CDR3: CASSDSVGFTNEKLFF
DNA: TGTGCCAGCAGTGACTCGGTGGGTTTCACTAATGAAAAACTGTTTTTT

size: once
D: -
length: 12
J: TRBJ2-1
V: TRBV7-2
CDR3: CASSSAYNEQFF
DNA: TGTGCCAGCAGCTCGGCTTACAATGAGCAGTTCTTC

size: -
D: TRBD1
length: 15
J: TRBJ2-1
V: TRBV18
CDR3: CASSPQGAGYNEQFF
DNA: TGTGCCAGCTCACCACAGGGGGCGGGCTACAATGAGCAGTTCTTC

size: -
D: -
length: 14
J: TRBJ2-7
V: TRBV27
CDR3: CASKAGTGGYGQYF
DNA: TGTGCCAGCAAGGCCGGGACGGGGGGCTACGGGCAGTACTTC

size: -
D: -
length: 12
J: TRBJ1-2
V: TRBV6-5
CDR3: CATVGGSYGYTF
DNA: TGTGCCACCGTGGGGGGAAGCTATGGCTACACCTTC

size: -
D: -
length: 16
J: TRBJ2-3
V: TRBV11-2
CDR3: CASSLWGDTRTDTQYF
DNA: TGTGCCAGCAGCTTATGGGGGGACACCCGCACAGATACGCAGTATTTT

size: -
D: -
length: 14
J: TRBJ2-7
V: TRBV7-2
CDR3: CASSWGPSSYEQYF
DNA: TGTGCCAGCAGCTGGGGGCCTTCCTCCTACGAGCAGTACTTC

size: -
D: -
length: 13
J: TRBJ2-7
V: TRBV19
CDR3: CASSIDLSGEQYF
DNA: TGTGCCAGTAGTATTGACCTCAGTGGCGAGCAGTACTTC

size: -
D: -
length: 14
J: TRBJ1-1
V: TRBV6-1
CDR3: CASRLQVMNTEAFF
DNA: TGTGCCAGCAGATTGCAGGTGATGAACACTGAAGCTTTCTTT

size: -
D: TRBD2
length: 15
J: TRBJ2-1
V: TRBV7-7
CDR3: CASSSGTSSYNEQFF
DNA: TGTGCTAGCAGCTCAGGGACTAGCTCCTACAATGAGCAGTTCTTC

size: -
D: TRBD1
length: 14
J: TRBJ2-7
V: TRBV19
CDR3: CASSLTGITYEQYF
DNA: TGTGCCAGTAGTCTGACAGGGATCACCTACGAGCAGTACTTC

size: -
D: -
length: 15
J: TRBJ2-7
V: TRBV5-1
CDR3: CASSLAPGSYYEQYF
DNA: TGCGCCAGCAGCCTTGCCCCCGGCAGCTACTACGAGCAGTACTTC

size: -
D: TRBD2
length: 15
J: TRBJ2-2
V: TRBV27
CDR3: CASSLAGGPAGELFF
DNA: TGTGCCAGCAGTTTAGCGGGGGGGCCCGCCGGGGAGCTGTTTTTT

size: once
D: TRBD1
length: 15
J: TRBJ2-7
V: TRBV5-6
CDR3: CASSLGGTGGYEQYF
DNA: TGTGCCAGCAGCTTAGGTGGGACAGGGGGATACGAGCAGTACTTC

size: -
D: TRBD1
length: 17
J: TRBJ2-5
V: TRBV7-9
CDR3: CASSLTTDRGREETQYF
DNA: TGTGCCAGCAGCTTAACCACCGACAGGGGGCGAGAGGAGACCCAGTACTTC

size: -
D: -
length: 12
J: TRBJ2-1
V: TRBV10-3
CDR3: CAIRGTDNEQFF
DNA: TGTGCCATCAGAGGGACCGACAATGAGCAGTTCTTC

size: -
D: TRBD1
length: 16
J: TRBJ2-2
V: TRBV7-6
CDR3: CASSSQGARASGELFF
DNA: TGTGCCAGCAGCTCCCAGGGGGCGAGAGCAAGCGGGGAGCTGTTTTTT

size: -
D: -
length: 15
J: TRBJ2-7
V: TRBV5-1
CDR3: CASSEKAAFSYEQYF
DNA: TGCGCCAGCTCAGAAAAGGCGGCGTTCTCCTACGAGCAGTACTTC